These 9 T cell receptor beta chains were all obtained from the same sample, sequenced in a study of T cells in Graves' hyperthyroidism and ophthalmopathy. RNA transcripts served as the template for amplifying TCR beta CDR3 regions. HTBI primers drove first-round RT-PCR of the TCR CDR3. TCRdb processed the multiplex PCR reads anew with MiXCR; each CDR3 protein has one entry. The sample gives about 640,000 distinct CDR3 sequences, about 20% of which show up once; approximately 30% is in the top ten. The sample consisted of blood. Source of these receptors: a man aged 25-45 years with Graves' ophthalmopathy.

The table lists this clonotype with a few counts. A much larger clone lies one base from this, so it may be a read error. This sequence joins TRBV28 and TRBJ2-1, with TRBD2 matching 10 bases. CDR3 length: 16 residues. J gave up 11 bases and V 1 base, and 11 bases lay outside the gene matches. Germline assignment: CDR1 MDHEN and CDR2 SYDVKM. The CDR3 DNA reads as TGTGCCAGCAGTTTATTCCCTAGCGGGAGTAAGAATAAGCAGTTCTTC. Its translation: CASSLFPSGSKNKQFF.

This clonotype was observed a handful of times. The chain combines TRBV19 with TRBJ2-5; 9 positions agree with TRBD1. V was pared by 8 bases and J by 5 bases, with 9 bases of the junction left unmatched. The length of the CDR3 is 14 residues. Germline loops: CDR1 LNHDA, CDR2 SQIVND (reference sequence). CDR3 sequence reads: CASGRDRASETQYF. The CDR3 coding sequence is TGTGCCAGTGGCAGGGACAGGGCTTCCGAGACCCAGTACTTC.

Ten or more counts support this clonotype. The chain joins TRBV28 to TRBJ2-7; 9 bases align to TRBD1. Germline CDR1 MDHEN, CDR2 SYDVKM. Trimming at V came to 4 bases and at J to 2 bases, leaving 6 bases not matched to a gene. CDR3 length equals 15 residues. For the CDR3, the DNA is TGTGCCAGCAGTTCTTGGGGACAGGGAACCTACGAGCAGTACTTC. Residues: CASSSWGQGTYEQYF.

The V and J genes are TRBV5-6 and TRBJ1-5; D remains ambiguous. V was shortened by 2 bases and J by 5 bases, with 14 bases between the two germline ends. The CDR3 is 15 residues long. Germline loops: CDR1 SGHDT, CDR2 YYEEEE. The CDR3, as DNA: TGTGCCAGCAGCTTCGGTCGGACGGCGGATCAGCCCCAGCATTTT. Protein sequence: CASSFGRTADQPQHF.

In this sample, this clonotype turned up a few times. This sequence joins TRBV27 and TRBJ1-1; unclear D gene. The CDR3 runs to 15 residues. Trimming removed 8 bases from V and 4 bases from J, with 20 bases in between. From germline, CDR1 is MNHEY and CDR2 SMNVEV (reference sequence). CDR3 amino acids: CASLSLGGGGTEAFF. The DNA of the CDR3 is TGTGCCAGCTTGTCCCTCGGCGGAGGTGGCACTGAAGCTTTCTTT.

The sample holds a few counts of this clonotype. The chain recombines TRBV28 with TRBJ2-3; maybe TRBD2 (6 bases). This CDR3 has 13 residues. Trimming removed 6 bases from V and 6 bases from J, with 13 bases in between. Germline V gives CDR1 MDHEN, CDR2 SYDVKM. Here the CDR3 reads CASSLASADTQYF. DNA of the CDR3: TGTGCCAGCAGCCTAGCTAGCGCTGATACGCAGTATTTT.

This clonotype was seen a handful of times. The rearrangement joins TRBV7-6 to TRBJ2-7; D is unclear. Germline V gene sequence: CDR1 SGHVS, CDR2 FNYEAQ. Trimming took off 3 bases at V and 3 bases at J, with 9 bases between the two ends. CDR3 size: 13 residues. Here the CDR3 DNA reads TGTGCCAGCAGCTTTGAAGGGATCTACGAGCAGTACTTC. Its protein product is CASSFEGIYEQYF. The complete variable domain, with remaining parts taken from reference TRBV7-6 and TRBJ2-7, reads GAGVSQSPRYKVTKRGQDVALRCDPISGHVSLYWYRQALGQGPEFLTYFNYEAQQDKSGLPNDRFSAERPEGSISTLTIQRTEQRDSAMYRCASSFEGIYEQYFGPGTRLTVT.

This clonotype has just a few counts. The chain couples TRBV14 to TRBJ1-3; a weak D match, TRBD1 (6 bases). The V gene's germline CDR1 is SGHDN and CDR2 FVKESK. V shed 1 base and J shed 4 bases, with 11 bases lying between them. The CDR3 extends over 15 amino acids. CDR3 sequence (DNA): TGTGCCAGCAGCCAAGTACGGGGGCCAGGAAACACCATATATTTT. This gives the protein CASSQVRGPGNTIYF.

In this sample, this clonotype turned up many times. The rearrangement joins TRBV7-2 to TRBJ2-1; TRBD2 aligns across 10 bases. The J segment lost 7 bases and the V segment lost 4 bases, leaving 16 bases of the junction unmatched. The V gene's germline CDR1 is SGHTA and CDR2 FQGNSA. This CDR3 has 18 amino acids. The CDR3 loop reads CASSSLPGASGRMNEQFF. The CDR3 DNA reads TGTGCCAGCAGCTCCCTCCCGGGCGCTAGCGGGAGAATGAATGAGCAGTTCTTC.